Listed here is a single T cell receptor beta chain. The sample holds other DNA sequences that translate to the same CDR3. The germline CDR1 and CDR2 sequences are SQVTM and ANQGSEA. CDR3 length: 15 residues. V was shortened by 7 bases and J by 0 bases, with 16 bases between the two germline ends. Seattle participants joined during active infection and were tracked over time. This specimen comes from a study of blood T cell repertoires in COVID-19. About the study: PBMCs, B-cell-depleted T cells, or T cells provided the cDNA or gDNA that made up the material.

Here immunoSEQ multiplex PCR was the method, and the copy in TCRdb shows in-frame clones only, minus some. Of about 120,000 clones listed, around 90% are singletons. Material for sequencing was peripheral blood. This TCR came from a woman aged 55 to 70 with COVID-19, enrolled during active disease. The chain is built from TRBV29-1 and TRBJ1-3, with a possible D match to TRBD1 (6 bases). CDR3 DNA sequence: TGCAGCGCGATGGTGGGGGCCCACTCTGGAAACACCATATATTTT. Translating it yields CSAMVGAHSGNTIYF.